The rows below give T cell receptor beta chains drawn from one sample of a study of OX40 agonist ivuxolimab in advanced cancers. The data were produced by immunoSEQ multiplex PCR, yet TCRdb's version contains in-frame clones alone and is incomplete. This repertoire shows about 36,000 clones, 81% found once; its top ten account for roughly 20%. The sample in question was CD4+ or CD8+ T cells sorted from blood, obtained in a trial of the OX40 agonist ivuxolimab. These receptors were obtained from an adult with an advanced solid tumor such as melanoma, head and neck, liver or kidney cancer. CDR3s include the opening cysteine and the closing phenylalanine or tryptophan. D genes are given only for firm matches. Size is stated for part of the rows, as once, few or many counts, or as a class when the clone is expanded.

J	size	V	D	DNA	CDR3
TRBJ1-4	NA	TRBV6-5	NA	TGTGCCAGCGGGGGCCTTGCAACTAATGAAAAACTGTTTTTT	CASGGLATNEKLFF
TRBJ1-2	NA	TRBV19	TRBD1	TGTGCCAGTAGGAACAGGGGGCTGTATGGCTACACCTTC	CASRNRGLYGYTF
TRBJ2-1	few	TRBV9	NA	TGTGCCAGCAGCGTAGAACTAGAGGGGAACAATGAGCAGTTCTTC	CASSVELEGNNEQFF
TRBJ1-1	NA	TRBV7-2	NA	TGTGCCAGCAGCCTACAGGTGAACACTGAAGCTTTCTTT	CASSLQVNTEAFF
TRBJ2-7	medium-sized	TRBV9	NA	TGTGCCAGCAGCGTAGCGAGCGGCTCCTACGAGCAGTACTTC	CASSVASGSYEQYF
TRBJ2-2	NA	TRBV28	TRBD2	TGTGCCAGCAGCCGGGGAGGGAGCACCGGGGAGCTGTTTTTT	CASSRGGSTGELFF
TRBJ1-3	NA	TRBV28	NA	TGTGCCAGCAGTTTCTCAGGGTTAGGAGGAAACACCATATATTTT	CASSFSGLGGNTIYF
TRBJ2-1	few	TRBV10-1	NA	TGCGCCAGCAGTGAGTCACACCGCCCGACCGAGCAGTTCTTC	CASSESHRPTEQFF
TRBJ2-7	NA	TRBV5-6	NA	TGTGCCAGCAGCTTGTGGGGCGGAGTAAAAGGGGAGCAGTACTTC	CASSLWGGVKGEQYF
TRBJ1-3	NA	TRBV30	NA	TGTGCCTGGACTTTGGGACGGGGAAACACCATATATTTT	CAWTLGRGNTIYF
TRBJ1-5	NA	TRBV18	TRBD1	TGTGCCAGCTCACTGGGACAGACCGACAATCAGCCCCAGCATTTT	CASSLGQTDNQPQHF
TRBJ2-7	NA	TRBV9	NA	TGTGCCAGCAGCGTAGTGGCAGGGACATCTTCCGAGCAGTACTTC	CASSVVAGTSSEQYF
TRBJ2-7	NA	TRBV11-2	TRBD2	TGTGCCAGCAGCTCCCGCGGAGGGACTAGCGGGGGGGGTTACGAGCAGTACTTC	CASSSRGGTSGGGYEQYF
TRBJ1-1	once	TRBV27	TRBD1	TGTGCCAGCAGCCTATCTCTAGGGGGCGGTGGCACTGAAGCTTTCTTT	CASSLSLGGGGTEAFF
TRBJ2-3	once	TRBV5-1	NA	TGCGCCAGCAGCTCATTAGAAGGCACAGATACGCAGTATTTT	CASSSLEGTDTQYF
TRBJ1-3	NA	TRBV9	NA	TGTGCCAGCAGCGTAGGGCTGGGAAACACCATATATTTT	CASSVGLGNTIYF
TRBJ2-7	NA	TRBV2	TRBD2	TGTGCCAGCAGTGGTTTTAGCGGGACCGAGCAGTACTTC	CASSGFSGTEQYF
TRBJ1-1	NA	TRBV5-3	TRBD1	TGTGCCAGAAGCCGAACCGGGACAGCGAACACTGAAGCTTTCTTT	CARSRTGTANTEAFF
TRBJ2-1	few	TRBV28	TRBD1	TGTGCCAGCACCAGAGCAGGGGGCTCCTACAATGAGCAGTTCTTC	CASTRAGGSYNEQFF
TRBJ1-2	few	TRBV2	NA	TGTGCCAGCAGTGAGAAGGTTTCCTATGGCTACACCTTC	CASSEKVSYGYTF
TRBJ1-1	NA	TRBV7-9	TRBD1	TGTGCCAGCAACCGACAGGGTAGCACTGAAGCTTTCTTT	CASNRQGSTEAFF
TRBJ1-3	NA	TRBV18	NA	TGTGCCAGCTCACCAGACAGGCAAAACACCATATATTTT	CASSPDRQNTIYF
TRBJ1-2	once	TRBV10-3	NA	TGTGCCATCAGGGGGAACGACTATGGCTACACCTTC	CAIRGNDYGYTF
TRBJ1-1	few	TRBV5-1	NA	TGCGCCAGCAGCTTCGGGGGCGGACAAGGGGGTACTGAAGCTTTCTTT	CASSFGGGQGGTEAFF
TRBJ2-7	NA	TRBV28	NA	TGTGCCAGCAGTACGGCCGGGACGGTGGCCTACGAGCAGTACTTC	CASSTAGTVAYEQYF
TRBJ1-2	NA	TRBV5-5	NA	TGTGCCAGCAGCTTGTATGGGGCTTATAACTATGGCTACACCTTC	CASSLYGAYNYGYTF
TRBJ1-3	NA	TRBV19	NA	TGTGCCAGTAGTAGAGGTTCCGGAAACACCATATATTTT	CASSRGSGNTIYF
TRBJ2-7	NA	TRBV2	TRBD1	TGTGCCAGCACCTCGGACAGGGGCCGGGGCGAGCAGTACTTC	CASTSDRGRGEQYF
TRBJ2-4	NA	TRBV27	TRBD1	TGTGCCAGCAGTTCGACAGGGGTTGCCAAAAACATTCAGTACTTC	CASSSTGVAKNIQYF
TRBJ2-2	NA	TRBV6-5	TRBD1	TGTGCCAGCAGTTACTCTACAGGGGGCGCGGACGGGGAGCTGTTTTTT	CASSYSTGGADGELFF
TRBJ2-5	few	TRBV7-6	NA	TGTGCCAGCAGCAGGGGACGCCAAGAGACCCAGTACTTC	CASSRGRQETQYF
TRBJ2-1	NA	TRBV6-5	TRBD2	TGTGCCAGCAGTAGGATAGCGGGGGCCTACAATGAGCAGTTCTTC	CASSRIAGAYNEQFF
TRBJ2-5	NA	TRBV6-5	NA	TGTGCCAGCAGTTACGGACCAACCCAAGAGACCCAGTACTTC	CASSYGPTQETQYF
TRBJ2-7	NA	TRBV7-3	TRBD1	TGTGCCAGCAGCAGGGGACAGGGTCCCTACGAGCAGTACTTC	CASSRGQGPYEQYF
TRBJ1-1	NA	TRBV29-1	NA	TGCAGCGTTTTGCGGGGCAGCTTGAACACTGAAGCTTTCTTT	CSVLRGSLNTEAFF
TRBJ1-2	NA	TRBV5-5	TRBD1	TGTGCCAGCAGCACCACGGGACAGGCGGTAGGCTACACCTTC	CASSTTGQAVGYTF
TRBJ2-3	NA	TRBV30	TRBD1	TGTGCCTGGAGTGCCTGGGGGACAGTCACAGATACGCAGTATTTT	CAWSAWGTVTDTQYF
TRBJ2-1	NA	TRBV30	NA	TGTGCCTGTAACTTAGGGGGGGTGTACAATGAGCAGTTCTTC	CACNLGGVYNEQFF
TRBJ2-2	few	TRBV7-3	NA	TGTGCCAGCAGCTTAGCAACAGGTCCCGGGGAGCTGTTTTTT	CASSLATGPGELFF
TRBJ2-1	NA	TRBV5-1	NA	TGCGCCAGCAGCAGTCTCCTAGGGGGTAGTGGCAATGAGCAGTTCTTC	CASSSLLGGSGNEQFF